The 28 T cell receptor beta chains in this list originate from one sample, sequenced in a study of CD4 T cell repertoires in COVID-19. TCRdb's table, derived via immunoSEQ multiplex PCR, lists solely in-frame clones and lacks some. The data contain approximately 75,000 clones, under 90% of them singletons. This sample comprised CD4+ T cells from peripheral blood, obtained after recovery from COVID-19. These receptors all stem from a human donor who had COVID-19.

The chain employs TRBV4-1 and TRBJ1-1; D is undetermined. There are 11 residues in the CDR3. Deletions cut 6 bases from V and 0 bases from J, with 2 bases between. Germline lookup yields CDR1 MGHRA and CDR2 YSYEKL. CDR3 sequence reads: CASRLNTEAFF. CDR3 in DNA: TGCGCCAGCAGGCTGAACACTGAAGCTTTCTTT.

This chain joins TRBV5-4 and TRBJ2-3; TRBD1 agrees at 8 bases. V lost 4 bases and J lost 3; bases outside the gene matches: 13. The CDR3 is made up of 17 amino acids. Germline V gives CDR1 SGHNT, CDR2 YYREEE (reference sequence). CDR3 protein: CASSPRGGQALTDTQYF. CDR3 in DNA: TGTGCCAGCAGCCCCAGAGGGGGACAGGCTCTTACAGATACGCAGTATTTT.

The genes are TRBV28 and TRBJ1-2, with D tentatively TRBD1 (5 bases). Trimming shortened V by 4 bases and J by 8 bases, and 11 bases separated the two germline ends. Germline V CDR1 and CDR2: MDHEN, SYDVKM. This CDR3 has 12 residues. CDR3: CASSSSRDGYTF. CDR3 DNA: TGTGCCAGCAGTTCGTCCAGGGACGGCTACACCTTC.

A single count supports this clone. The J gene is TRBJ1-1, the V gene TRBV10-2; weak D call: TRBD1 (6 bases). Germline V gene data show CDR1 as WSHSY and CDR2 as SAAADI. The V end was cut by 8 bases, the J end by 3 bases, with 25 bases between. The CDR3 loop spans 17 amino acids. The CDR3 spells CASSARFGTLGDTEAFF. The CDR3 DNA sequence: TGCGCCAGCTCTGCCCGTTTCGGGACACTTGGGGACACTGAAGCTTTCTTT.

As DNA, the CDR3 is TGTGCCAGCAGTCTCGGCGGCCACAATGGGGGGGCCAACGTCCTGACTTTC. Translation gives CASSLGGHNGGANVLTF. The chain recombines TRBV7-2 with TRBJ2-6, with no clear D. The germline V and J ends were trimmed by 6 bases and 4 bases, with 19 bases remaining between them. The CDR3 is made up of 17 amino acids. The germline V gene encodes CDR1 SGHTA and CDR2 FQGNSA. Full variable domain (remainder filled in from reference TRBV7-2 and TRBJ2-6): GAGVSQSPSNKVTEKGKDVELRCDPISGHTALYWYRQSLGQGLEFLIYFQGNSAPDKSGLPSDRFSAERTGGSVSTLTIQRTQQEDSAVYLCASSLGGHNGGANVLTFGAGSRLTVL.

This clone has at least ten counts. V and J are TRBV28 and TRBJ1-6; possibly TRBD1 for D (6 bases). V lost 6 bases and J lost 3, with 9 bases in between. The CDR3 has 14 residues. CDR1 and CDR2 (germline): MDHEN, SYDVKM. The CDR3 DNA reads TGTGCCAGCAGGGGGGGCCTCTATAATTCACCCCTCCACTTT. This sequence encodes CASRGGLYNSPLHF.

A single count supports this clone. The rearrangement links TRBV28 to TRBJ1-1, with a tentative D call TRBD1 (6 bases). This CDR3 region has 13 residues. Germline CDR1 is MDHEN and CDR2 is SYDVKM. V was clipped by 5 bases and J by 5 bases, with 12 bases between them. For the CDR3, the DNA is TGTGCCAGCAGTCCGGGGGGACATACTGAAGCTTTCTTT. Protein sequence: CASSPGGHTEAFF.

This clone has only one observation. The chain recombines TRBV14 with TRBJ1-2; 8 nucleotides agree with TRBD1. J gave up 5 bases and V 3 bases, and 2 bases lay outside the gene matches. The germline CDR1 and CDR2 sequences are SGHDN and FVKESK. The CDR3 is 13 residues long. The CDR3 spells CASSHGQGYGYTF. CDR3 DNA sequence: TGTGCCAGCAGCCATGGACAGGGATATGGCTACACCTTC. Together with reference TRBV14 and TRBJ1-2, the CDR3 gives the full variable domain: EAGVTQFPSHSVIEKGQTVTLRCDPISGHDNLYWYRRVMGKEIKFLLHFVKESKQDESGMPNNRFLAERTGGTYSTLKVQPAELEDSGVYFCASSHGQGYGYTFGSGTRLTVV.

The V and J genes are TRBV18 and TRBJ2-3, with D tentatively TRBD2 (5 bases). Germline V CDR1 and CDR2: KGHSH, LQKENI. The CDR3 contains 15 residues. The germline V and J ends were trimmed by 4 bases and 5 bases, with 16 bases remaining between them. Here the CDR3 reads CASSLRTGEGDTQYF. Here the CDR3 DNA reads TGTGCCAGCTCACTCAGGACCGGTGAGGGAGATACGCAGTATTTT.

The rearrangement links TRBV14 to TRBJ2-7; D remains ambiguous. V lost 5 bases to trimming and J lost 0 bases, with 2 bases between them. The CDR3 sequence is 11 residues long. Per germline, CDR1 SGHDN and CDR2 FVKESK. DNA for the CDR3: TGTGCCAGCAGCTACTCCTACGAGCAGTACTTC. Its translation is CASSYSYEQYF.

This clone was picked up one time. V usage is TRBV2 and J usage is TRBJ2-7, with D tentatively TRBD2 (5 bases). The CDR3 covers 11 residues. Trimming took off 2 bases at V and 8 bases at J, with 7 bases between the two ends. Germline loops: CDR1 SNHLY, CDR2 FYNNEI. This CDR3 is CASSETRKQYF. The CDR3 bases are TGTGCCAGCAGTGAAACTAGGAAGCAGTACTTC.

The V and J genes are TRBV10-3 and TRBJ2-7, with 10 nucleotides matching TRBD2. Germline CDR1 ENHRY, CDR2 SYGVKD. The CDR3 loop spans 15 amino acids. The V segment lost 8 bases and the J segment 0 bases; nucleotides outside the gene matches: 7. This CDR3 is CAIADGTSDSYEQYF. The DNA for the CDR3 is TGTGCCATCGCCGACGGGACTAGCGACTCCTACGAGCAGTACTTC.

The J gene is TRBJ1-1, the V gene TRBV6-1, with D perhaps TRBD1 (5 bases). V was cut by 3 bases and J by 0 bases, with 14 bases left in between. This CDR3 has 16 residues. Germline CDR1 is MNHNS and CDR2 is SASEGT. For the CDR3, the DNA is TGTGCCAGCAGTGACGTTCGGGGGACCCTGAACACTGAAGCTTTCTTT. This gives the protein CASSDVRGTLNTEAFF.

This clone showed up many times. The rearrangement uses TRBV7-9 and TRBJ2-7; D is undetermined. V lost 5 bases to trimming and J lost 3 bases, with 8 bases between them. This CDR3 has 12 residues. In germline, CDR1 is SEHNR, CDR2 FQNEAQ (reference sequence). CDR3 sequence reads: CASSIGNYEQYF. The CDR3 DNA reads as TGTGCCAGCAGCATTGGGAACTACGAGCAGTACTTC.

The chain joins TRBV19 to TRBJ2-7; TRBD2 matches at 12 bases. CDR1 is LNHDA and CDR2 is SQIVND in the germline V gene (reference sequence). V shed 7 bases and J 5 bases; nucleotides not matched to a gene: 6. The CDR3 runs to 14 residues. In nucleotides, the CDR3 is TGTGCCAGTAATTTCGGACTAGCGGGAAACGAGCAGTACTTC. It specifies CASNFGLAGNEQYF. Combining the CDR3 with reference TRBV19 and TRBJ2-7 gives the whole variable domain DGGITQSPKYLFRKEGQNVTLSCEQNLNHDAMYWYRQDPGQGLRLIYYSQIVNDFQKGDIAEGYSVSREKKESFPLTVTSAQKNPTAFYLCASNFGLAGNEQYFGPGTRLTVT.

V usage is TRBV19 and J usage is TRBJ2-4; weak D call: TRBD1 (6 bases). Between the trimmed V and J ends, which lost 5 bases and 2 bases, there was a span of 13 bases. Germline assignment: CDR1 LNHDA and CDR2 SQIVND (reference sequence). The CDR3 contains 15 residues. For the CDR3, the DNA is TGTGCCAGTAGTGTTAACAGGGTACCCAAAAACATTCAGTACTTC. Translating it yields CASSVNRVPKNIQYF.

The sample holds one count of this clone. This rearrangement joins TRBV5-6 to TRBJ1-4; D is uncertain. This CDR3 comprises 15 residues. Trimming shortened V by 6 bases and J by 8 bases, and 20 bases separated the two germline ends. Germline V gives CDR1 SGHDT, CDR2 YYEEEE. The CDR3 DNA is TGTGCCAGCACCCTCCTCGGACTGACGGACGAAAAACTGTTTTTT. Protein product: CASTLLGLTDEKLFF.

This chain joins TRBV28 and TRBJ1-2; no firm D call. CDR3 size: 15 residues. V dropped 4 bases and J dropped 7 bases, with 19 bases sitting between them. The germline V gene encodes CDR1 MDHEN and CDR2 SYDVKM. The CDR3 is CASSSPDTVLGGYTF. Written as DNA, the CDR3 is TGTGCCAGCAGTTCCCCTGACACGGTTCTGGGTGGCTACACCTTC.

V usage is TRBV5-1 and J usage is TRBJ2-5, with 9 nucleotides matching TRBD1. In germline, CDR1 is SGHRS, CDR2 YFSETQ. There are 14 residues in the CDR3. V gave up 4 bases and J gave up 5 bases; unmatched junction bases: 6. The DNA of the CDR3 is TGCGCCAGCAGCCCGGGACAGGGATGGGAGACCCAGTACTTC. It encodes CASSPGQGWETQYF.

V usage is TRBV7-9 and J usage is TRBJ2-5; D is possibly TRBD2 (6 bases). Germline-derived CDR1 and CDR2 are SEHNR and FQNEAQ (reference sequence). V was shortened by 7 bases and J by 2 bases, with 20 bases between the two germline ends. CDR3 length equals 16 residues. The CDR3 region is CASTRGGAGEQETQYF. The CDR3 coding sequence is TGTGCCAGCACCCGGGGCGGGGCAGGAGAACAAGAGACCCAGTACTTC.

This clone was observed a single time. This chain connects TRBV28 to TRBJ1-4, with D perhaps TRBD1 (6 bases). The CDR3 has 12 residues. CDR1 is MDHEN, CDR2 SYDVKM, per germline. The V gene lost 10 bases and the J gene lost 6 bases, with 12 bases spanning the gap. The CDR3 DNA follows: TGTGCCATCAAGGCAGGGGATGAAAAACTGTTTTTT. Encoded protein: CAIKAGDEKLFF.

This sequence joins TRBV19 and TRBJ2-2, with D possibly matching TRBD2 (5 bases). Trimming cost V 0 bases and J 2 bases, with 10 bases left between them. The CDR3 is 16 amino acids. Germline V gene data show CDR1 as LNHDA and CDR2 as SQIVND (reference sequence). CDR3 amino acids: CASSIDRGLNTGELFF. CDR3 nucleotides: TGTGCCAGTAGTATAGATAGAGGGCTCAACACCGGGGAGCTGTTTTTT.

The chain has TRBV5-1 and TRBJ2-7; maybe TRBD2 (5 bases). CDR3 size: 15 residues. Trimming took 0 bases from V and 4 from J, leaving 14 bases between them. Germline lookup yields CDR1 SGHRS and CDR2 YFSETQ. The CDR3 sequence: CASSLGAPRGYEQYF. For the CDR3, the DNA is TGCGCCAGCAGCTTGGGGGCCCCCCGGGGATACGAGCAGTACTTC.

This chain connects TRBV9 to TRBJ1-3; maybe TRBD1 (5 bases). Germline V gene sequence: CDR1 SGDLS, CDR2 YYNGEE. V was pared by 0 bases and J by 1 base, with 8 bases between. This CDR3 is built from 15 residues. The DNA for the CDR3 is TGTGCCAGCAGCGTAGATGGGGGGTCTGGAAACACCATATATTTT. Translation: CASSVDGGSGNTIYF.

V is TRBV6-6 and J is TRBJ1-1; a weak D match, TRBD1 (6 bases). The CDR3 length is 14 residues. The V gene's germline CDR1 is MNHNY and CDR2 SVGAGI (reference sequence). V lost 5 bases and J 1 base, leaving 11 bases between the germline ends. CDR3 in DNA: TGTGCCAGCAGTCCACAGGGAACGAACACTGAAGCTTTCTTT. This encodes CASSPQGTNTEAFF.

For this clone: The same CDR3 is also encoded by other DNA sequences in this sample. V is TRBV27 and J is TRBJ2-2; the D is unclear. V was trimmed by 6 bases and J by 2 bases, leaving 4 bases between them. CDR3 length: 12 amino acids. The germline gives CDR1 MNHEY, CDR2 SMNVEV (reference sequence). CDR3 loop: CASSSNTGELFF. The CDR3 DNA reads TGTGCCAGCAGCAGCAACACCGGGGAGCTGTTTTTT.

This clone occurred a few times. CDR3 sequence: CASSFSDSPLHF. CDR3 DNA: TGTGCCAGCAGCTTTTCGGATTCACCCCTCCACTTT. The chain uses TRBV7-9 and TRBJ1-6; D remains ambiguous. CDR1 is SEHNR and CDR2 is FQNEAQ in the germline V gene (reference sequence). The V gene lost 3 bases and the J gene lost 8 bases, with 5 bases spanning the gap. This CDR3 comprises 12 residues.

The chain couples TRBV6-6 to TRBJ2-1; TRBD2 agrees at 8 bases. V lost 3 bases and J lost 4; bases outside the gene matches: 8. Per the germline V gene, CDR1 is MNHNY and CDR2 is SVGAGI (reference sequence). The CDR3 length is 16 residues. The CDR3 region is CASSYGPGGGYNEQFF. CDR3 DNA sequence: TGTGCCAGCAGTTATGGCCCGGGGGGGGGATACAATGAGCAGTTCTTC.